A single TCR beta chain is shown here with its context. The CDR3 is cut off 3 residues early in the read; its end comes from the germline J gene. The record originates from a study of T cells in women clearing cervical HPV infection. The CDR3 spans 14 residues. CDR1 is SEHNR, CDR2 FQNEAQ, per germline (reference sequence). Measured with immunoSEQ multiplex PCR; TCRdb has only the in-frame clones, and not every one. The specimen's table records over 25,000 clones. The clonotype originates from a woman between 18 and 70 years old with a cervical HPV16 infection that either progressed to CIN3+ or cleared (not recorded which). The chain recombines TRBV7-9 with TRBJ2-3; 11 bases match TRBD2. Sample: blood buffy coat. This CDR3 is CASSATSGEETQYF. The DNA read from the CDR3 is TGTGCCAGCAGCGCGACTAGCGGGGAAGAGACG.